The 8 T cell receptor beta chains in this list originate from one sample, sequenced in a study of PD-L1 blockade in urothelial cancer. The time point was: pretreatment peripheral blood. Produced via immunoSEQ multiplex PCR; TCRdb's table is partial and in-frame only. The data hold 55,000 to 80,000 clones, with 81% observed a single time. Sequencing used PBMCs, obtained around atezolizumab (anti-PD-L1) treatment. These receptors all come from a man aged 65 to 85 with urothelial cancer.

The chain has TRBV30 and TRBJ1-4; D uncertain. This CDR3 spans 13 amino acids. Trimming shortened V by 1 base and J by 7 bases, and 10 bases separated the two germline ends. Germline CDR1 is GTSNPN and CDR2 is SVGIG (reference sequence). The chain's CDR3 is CAWSERVGEKLFF. In nucleotides, the CDR3 is TGTGCCTGGAGTGAGAGGGTCGGTGAAAAACTGTTTTTT.

This clone was recorded a few times. J is TRBJ2-3 and V is TRBV9, with D possibly being TRBD2 (5 bases). V was clipped by 3 bases and J by 2 bases, with 13 bases between them. In germline, CDR1 is SGDLS, CDR2 YYNGEE. CDR3 length: 15 residues. The CDR3 spells CASSATGFLTDTQYF. CDR3 coding DNA: TGTGCCAGCAGCGCCACGGGGTTTCTCACAGATACGCAGTATTTT.

J is TRBJ1-2 and V is TRBV6-5; D is unresolved. Per the germline V gene, CDR1 is MNHEY and CDR2 is SVGAGI. The CDR3 spans 13 residues. Trimming pared 8 bases from V and 2 bases from J, leaving 12 bases between. CDR3 in amino acids: CASRNTVNYGYTF. CDR3 bases: TGTGCCAGCCGAAACACAGTGAACTATGGCTACACCTTC.

V usage is TRBV30 and J usage is TRBJ1-3; D possibly corresponds to TRBD1 (6 bases). V gave up 3 bases and J gave up 4 bases, with 10 bases separating them. The CDR3 spans 13 residues. Per germline, CDR1 GTSNPN and CDR2 SVGIG (reference sequence). CDR3 nucleotides: TGTGCCTGGAGAGACGGACAGGGAAACACCATATATTTT. Translated: CAWRDGQGNTIYF.

V gene TRBV7-3 combines with J gene TRBJ1-1; the match to TRBD1 covers 7 bases. Per the germline V gene, CDR1 is SGHTA and CDR2 is FQGTGA. The CDR3 is 13 residues long. Trimming at V came to 4 bases and at J to 9 bases, leaving 8 bases not matched to a gene. The CDR3 is CASSYTRGQKAFF. Here the CDR3 DNA reads TGTGCCAGCAGCTACACAAGGGGACAGAAAGCTTTCTTT.

The CDR3 DNA reads as TGTGCCAGCAGCTCATACGGACTCACCGATACGCAGTATTTT. Amino acid sequence: CASSSYGLTDTQYF. V and J are TRBV7-3 and TRBJ2-3; possibly TRBD2 for D (5 bases). There are 14 residues in the CDR3. Germline CDR1 and CDR2: SGHTA and FQGTGA. Trimming took 4 bases from V and 6 from J, leaving 14 bases between them.

The V gene is TRBV19, the J gene TRBJ1-1; 7 nucleotides line up with TRBD1. The germline gives CDR1 LNHDA, CDR2 SQIVND (reference sequence). The CDR3 covers 13 residues. After removal of 5 bases from V and 5 bases from J, the junction contained 5 bases not matched to a gene. CDR3: CASSLGRGTEAFF. As DNA, the CDR3 is TGTGCCAGTAGTTTGGGCAGGGGGACTGAAGCTTTCTTT.

This chain joins TRBV5-1 and TRBJ2-7, with 8 nucleotides matching TRBD1. Germline lookup yields CDR1 SGHRS and CDR2 YFSETQ. The CDR3 covers 14 residues. Trimming at V came to 5 bases and at J to 3 bases, leaving 7 bases not matched to a gene. The CDR3 nucleotides are TGCGCCAGCAGGGCCGACAGGGGCGGCTACGAGCAGTACTTC. Translation: CASRADRGGYEQYF.